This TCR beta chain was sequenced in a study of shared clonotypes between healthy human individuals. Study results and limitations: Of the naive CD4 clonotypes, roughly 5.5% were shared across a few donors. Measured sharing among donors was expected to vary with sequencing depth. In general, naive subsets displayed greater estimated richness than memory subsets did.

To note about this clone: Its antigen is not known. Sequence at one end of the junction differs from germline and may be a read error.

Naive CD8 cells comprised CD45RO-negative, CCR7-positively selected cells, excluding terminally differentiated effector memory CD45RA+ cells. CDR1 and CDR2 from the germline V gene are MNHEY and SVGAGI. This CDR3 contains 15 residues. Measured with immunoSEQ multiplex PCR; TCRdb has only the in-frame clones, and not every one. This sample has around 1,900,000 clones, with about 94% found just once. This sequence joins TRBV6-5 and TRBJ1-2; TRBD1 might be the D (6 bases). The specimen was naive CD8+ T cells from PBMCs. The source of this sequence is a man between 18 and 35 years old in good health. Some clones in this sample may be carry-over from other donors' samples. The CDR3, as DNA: TGTGTCAGCAGTCCAAACACAGGGACCGACTATGGCTACACCTTC. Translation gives CVSSPNTGTDYGYTF.